This T cell receptor (beta chain) is drawn from a study of CD8+CD57+ T cells in acquired aplastic anemia. Study background: Mean yield of DNA from sorted CD4+ and CD8+ cells was approximately 3 ug. On average, healthy donors gave 10 million to 14 million reads for CD4+ cells.

The germline V gene encodes CDR1 SGDLS and CDR2 YYNGEE. This CDR3 region has 14 residues. The J segment lost 7 bases and the V segment lost 4 bases, leaving 6 bases of the junction unmatched. Note on this clonotype: Its antigen is not known.

Researchers used genomic DNA as the template to profile TCR beta VDJ and CDR3. TCRdb processed the reads anew with MiXCR; each CDR3 protein has one entry. This sample has about 210,000 distinct CDR3 sequences, with around 60% found just once. Study-level findings and limits: Significant differences in CD8+ Simpson's diversity were not observed between patients and controls. There were around 28 CD8+ CDR3 sequences that occurred in both patients and controls.

The J gene is TRBJ1-4, the V gene TRBV9; 8 nucleotides agree with TRBD1. The sample comprised sorted CD4+, CD8+, or CD8+CD57+ T cells (not recorded which) from PBMCs. The receptor was isolated from a human donor in good health. In DNA, the CDR3 is TGTGCCAGCAGCACATCAGGGGGCACTGAAAAACTGTTTTTT. Translation: CASSTSGGTEKLFF.